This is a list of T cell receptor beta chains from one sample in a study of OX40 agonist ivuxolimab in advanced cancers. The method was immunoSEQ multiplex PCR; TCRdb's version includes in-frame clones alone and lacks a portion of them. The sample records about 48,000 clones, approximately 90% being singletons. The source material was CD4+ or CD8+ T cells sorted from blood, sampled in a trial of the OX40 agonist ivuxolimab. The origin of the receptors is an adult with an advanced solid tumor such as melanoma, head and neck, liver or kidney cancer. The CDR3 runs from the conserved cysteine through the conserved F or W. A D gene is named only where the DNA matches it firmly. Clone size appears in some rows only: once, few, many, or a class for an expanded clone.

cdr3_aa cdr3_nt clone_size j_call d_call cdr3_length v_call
CASSSGDSPPDTQYF TGTGCCAGCAGCTCCGGGGACAGTCCTCCGGATACGCAGTATTTT NA TRBJ2-3 TRBD1 15 TRBV7-9
CASSLSGGAGNEQFF TGTGCCAGCAGTCTGTCAGGGGGTGCAGGCAATGAGCAGTTCTTC NA TRBJ2-1 TRBD1 15 TRBV6-1
CASSSGWGTEAFF TGTGCCAGCAGCTCTGGTTGGGGCACTGAAGCTTTCTTT NA TRBJ1-1 NA 13 TRBV7-9
CASSWTGSLHEQYF TGTGCCAGCAGCTGGACAGGGAGTTTGCACGAGCAGTACTTC NA TRBJ2-7 TRBD1 14 TRBV5-4
CASSWDLAGVNEQFF TGCGCCAGCAGCTGGGACCTAGCGGGAGTAAATGAGCAGTTCTTC NA TRBJ2-1 TRBD2 15 TRBV4-1
CASSRDRADTEAFF TGTGCCAGCAGTCGGGACAGGGCGGACACTGAAGCTTTCTTT NA TRBJ1-1 TRBD1 14 TRBV27
CASNRAGSISYEQYF TGTGCCAGCAATCGGGCCGGGAGTATCTCCTACGAGCAGTACTTC NA TRBJ2-7 NA 15 TRBV28
CASSRRDMGGYTF TGTGCCAGCAGCAGACGGGACATGGGCGGCTACACCTTC NA TRBJ1-2 NA 13 TRBV7-6
CASGAWEGGAGLVEAVF TGCGCCAGCGGAGCTTGGGAAGGGGGCGCCGGGTTAGTTGAAGCTGTCTTT NA TRBJ1-1 TRBD1 17 TRBV5-1
CASSENNEQFF TGTGCCAGCAGTGAAAACAATGAGCAGTTCTTC NA TRBJ2-1 NA 11 TRBV6-5
CASSLKGLEQYF TGTGCCAGCAGCTTGAAGGGTCTCGAGCAGTACTTC NA TRBJ2-7 NA 12 TRBV5-4
CASSRFGSSTDTQYF TGTGCCAGCAGTAGGTTCGGATCTAGCACAGATACGCAGTATTTT NA TRBJ2-3 NA 15 TRBV27
CASSTHPFYEQYF TGTGCCAGCAGCACCCACCCTTTTTACGAGCAGTACTTC NA TRBJ2-7 NA 13 TRBV7-9
CASSPTSRGRYGYTF TGTGCCAGTAGCCCGACCTCAAGAGGGAGATATGGCTACACCTTC NA TRBJ1-2 NA 15 TRBV19
CASSQGYNSYEQYF TGTGCCAGCAGCCAAGGGTACAACTCCTACGAGCAGTACTTC NA TRBJ2-7 NA 14 TRBV4-2
CASSWPGGNEQFF TGTGCCAGCAGCTGGCCCGGGGGCAATGAGCAGTTCTTC NA TRBJ2-1 NA 13 TRBV7-9
CASSSRDPFTGELFF TGCGCCAGCAGCAGCCGGGACCCGTTCACCGGGGAGCTGTTTTTT once TRBJ2-2 NA 15 TRBV5-1
CSAGEGTGNTIYF TGCAGCGCCGGGGAGGGCACTGGAAACACCATATATTTT NA TRBJ1-3 NA 13 TRBV29-1
CASSPWTRKDTQYF TGTGCCAGCAGCCCCTGGACTAGGAAAGATACGCAGTATTTT medium-sized TRBJ2-3 TRBD2 14 TRBV14
CASSRWGLAGVDSEQFF TGTGCCAGCAGCCGGTGGGGACTAGCGGGAGTTGACTCTGAGCAGTTCTTC NA TRBJ2-1 TRBD2 17 TRBV7-3
CASSLRGSYIYEQYF TGTGCCAGCAGCTTACGCGGGTCGTACATCTACGAGCAGTACTTC NA TRBJ2-7 NA 15 TRBV5-4
CASSLGPPSSYNSPLHF TGTGCCAGCAGCTTAGGCCCGCCGAGCTCCTATAATTCACCCCTCCACTTT NA TRBJ1-6 NA 17 TRBV11-2
CASSWDGGPYEQYF TGTGCCAGCAGTTGGGACGGGGGTCCCTACGAGCAGTACTTC NA TRBJ2-7 NA 14 TRBV27
CASTETSGELFF TGTGCCAGCACTGAAACCTCCGGGGAGCTGTTTTTT few TRBJ2-2 NA 12 TRBV2
CASSLVGGWEQYF TGTGCCAGCAGCTTAGTGGGCGGGTGGGAGCAGTACTTC NA TRBJ2-7 NA 13 TRBV7-9
CASSSDQETQYF TGTGCCAGCAGCTCGGACCAAGAGACCCAGTACTTC NA TRBJ2-5 NA 12 TRBV7-9
CASSQSTGGGYGYTF TGCGCCAGCAGCCAATCGACAGGGGGAGGCTATGGCTACACCTTC NA TRBJ1-2 TRBD1 15 TRBV4-1
CASSFSGRISYEQYF TGTGCCAGCAGTTTTAGCGGGCGTATCTCCTACGAGCAGTACTTC NA TRBJ2-7 TRBD2 15 TRBV7-9
CASSSSGVGTDTQYF TGTGCCAGCAGCTCGTCAGGGGTTGGCACAGATACGCAGTATTTT NA TRBJ2-3 NA 15 TRBV11-2
CASSMWDSQETQYF TGTGCCAGTAGTATGTGGGACAGCCAAGAGACCCAGTACTTC NA TRBJ2-5 TRBD1 14 TRBV19
CASSSGYGYTF TGTGCCAGCAGTTCTGGATATGGCTACACCTTC once TRBJ1-2 NA 11 TRBV9
CASSTLQGGNEQFF TGTGCCAGCAGTACATTACAGGGGGGGAATGAGCAGTTCTTC NA TRBJ2-1 NA 14 TRBV6-5
CASSTTSTSVPGQETQYF TGTGCCAGCAGTACTACGTCGACTAGCGTACCTGGGCAAGAGACCCAGTACTTC NA TRBJ2-5 TRBD2 18 TRBV27
CASQQGANEQYF TGTGCCAGTCAACAGGGAGCCAACGAGCAGTACTTC NA TRBJ2-7 NA 12 TRBV19
CASSLGLAGRREQFF TGTGCCAGCAGCTTGGGGCTAGCGGGAAGGCGTGAGCAGTTCTTC NA TRBJ2-1 TRBD2 15 TRBV5-8
CASSMVTLGEAFF TGTGCCAGTAGTATGGTCACTTTGGGTGAAGCTTTCTTT NA TRBJ1-1 NA 13 TRBV19
CASSYRQGATLGEAFF TGTGCCAGCAGTTACAGGCAGGGGGCGACTCTTGGTGAAGCTTTCTTT NA TRBJ1-1 TRBD1 16 TRBV6-5
CASSLELAGTNEKLFF TGTGCCAGCAGCTTAGAGTTGGCGGGAACTAATGAAAAACTGTTTTTT NA TRBJ1-4 NA 16 TRBV11-2